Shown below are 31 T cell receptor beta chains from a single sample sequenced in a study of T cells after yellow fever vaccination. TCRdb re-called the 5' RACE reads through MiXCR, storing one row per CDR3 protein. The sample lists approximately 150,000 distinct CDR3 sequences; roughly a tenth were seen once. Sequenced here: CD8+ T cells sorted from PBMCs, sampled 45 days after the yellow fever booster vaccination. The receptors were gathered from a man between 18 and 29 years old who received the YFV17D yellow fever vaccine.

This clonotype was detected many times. CDR3 residues: CASSLGPETQYF. The CDR3, as DNA: TGTGCCAGCAGCCTGGGGCCGGAGACCCAGTACTTC. V and J are TRBV6-5 and TRBJ2-5; tentative D call: TRBD1 (5 bases). Germline values: CDR1 MNHEY, CDR2 SVGAGI. Trimming removed 6 bases from V and 5 bases from J, with 10 bases in between. The CDR3 sequence is 12 residues long.

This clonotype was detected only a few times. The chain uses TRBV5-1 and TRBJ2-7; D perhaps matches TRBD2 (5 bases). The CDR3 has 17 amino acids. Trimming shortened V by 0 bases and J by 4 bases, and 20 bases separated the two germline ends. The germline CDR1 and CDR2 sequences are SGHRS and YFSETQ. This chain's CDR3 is CASSLGSGKSRFYEQYF. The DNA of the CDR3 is TGCGCCAGCAGCTTGGGGTCGGGAAAATCGAGGTTTTACGAGCAGTACTTC. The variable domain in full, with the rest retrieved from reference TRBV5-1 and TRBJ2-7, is KAGVTQTPRYLIKTRGQQVTLSCSPISGHRSVSWYQQTPGQGLQFLFEYFSETQRNKGNFPGRFSGRQFSNSRSEMNVSTLELGDSALYLCASSLGSGKSRFYEQYFGPGTRLTVT.

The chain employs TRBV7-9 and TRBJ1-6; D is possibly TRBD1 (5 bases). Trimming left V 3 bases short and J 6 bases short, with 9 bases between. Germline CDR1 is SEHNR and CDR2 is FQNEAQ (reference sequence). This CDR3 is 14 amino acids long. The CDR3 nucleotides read TGTGCCAGCAGCTTTGGGGGGGTTAATTCACCCCTCCACTTT. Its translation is CASSFGGVNSPLHF.

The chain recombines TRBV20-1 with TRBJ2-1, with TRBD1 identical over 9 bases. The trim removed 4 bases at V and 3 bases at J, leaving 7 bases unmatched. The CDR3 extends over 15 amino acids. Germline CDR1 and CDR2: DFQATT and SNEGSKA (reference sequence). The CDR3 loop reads CSAIDRDRVYNEQFF. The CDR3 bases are TGCAGTGCTATAGACCGGGACAGGGTCTACAATGAGCAGTTCTTC.

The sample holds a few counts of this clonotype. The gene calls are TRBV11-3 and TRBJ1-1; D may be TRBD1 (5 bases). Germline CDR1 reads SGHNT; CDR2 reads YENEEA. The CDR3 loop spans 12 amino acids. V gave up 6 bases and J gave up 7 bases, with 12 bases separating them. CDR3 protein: CASSTERGEAFF. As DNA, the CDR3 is TGTGCCAGCAGTACGGAAAGGGGTGAAGCTTTCTTT.

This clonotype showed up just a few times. The CDR3 here is CASSQEASGNTIYF. The CDR3 bases are TGCGCCAGCAGCCAAGAGGCCTCTGGAAACACCATATATTTT. This chain connects TRBV4-1 to TRBJ1-3; D is ambiguous. Germline CDR1 is MGHRA and CDR2 is YSYEKL. The germline V and J ends were trimmed by 0 bases and 0 bases, with 3 bases remaining between them. There are 14 residues in the CDR3.

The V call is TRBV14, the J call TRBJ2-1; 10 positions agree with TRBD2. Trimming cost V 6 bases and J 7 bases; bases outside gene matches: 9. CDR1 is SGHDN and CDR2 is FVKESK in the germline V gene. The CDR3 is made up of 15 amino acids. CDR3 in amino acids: CASSLTSGAGNEQFF. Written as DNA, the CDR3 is TGTGCCAGCAGTCTAACTAGCGGGGCAGGGAATGAGCAGTTCTTC.

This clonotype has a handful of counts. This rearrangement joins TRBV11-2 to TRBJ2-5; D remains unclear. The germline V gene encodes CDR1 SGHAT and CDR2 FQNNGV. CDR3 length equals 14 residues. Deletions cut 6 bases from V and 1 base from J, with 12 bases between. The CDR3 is CASRTGQAQETQYF. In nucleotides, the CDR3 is TGTGCCAGCAGGACCGGGCAAGCCCAAGAGACCCAGTACTTC.

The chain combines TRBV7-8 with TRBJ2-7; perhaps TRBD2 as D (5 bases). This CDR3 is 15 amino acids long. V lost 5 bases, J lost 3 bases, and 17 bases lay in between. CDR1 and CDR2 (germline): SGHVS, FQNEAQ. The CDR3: CASSPTRAGDYEQYF. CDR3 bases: TGTGCCAGCAGCCCCACGCGGGCAGGAGACTACGAGCAGTACTTC.

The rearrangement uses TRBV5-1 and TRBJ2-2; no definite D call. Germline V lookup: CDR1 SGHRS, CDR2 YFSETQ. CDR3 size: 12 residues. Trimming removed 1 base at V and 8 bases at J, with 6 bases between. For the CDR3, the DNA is TGCGCCAGCAGCTTGCATGAGGGGGAGCTGTTTTTT. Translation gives CASSLHEGELFF.

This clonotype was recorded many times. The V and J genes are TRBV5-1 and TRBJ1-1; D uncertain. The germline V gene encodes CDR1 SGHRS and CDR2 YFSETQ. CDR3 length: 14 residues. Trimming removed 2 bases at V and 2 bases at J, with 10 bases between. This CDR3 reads CASSFPNSNTEAFF. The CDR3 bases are TGCGCCAGCAGCTTCCCAAATTCCAACACTGAAGCTTTCTTT.

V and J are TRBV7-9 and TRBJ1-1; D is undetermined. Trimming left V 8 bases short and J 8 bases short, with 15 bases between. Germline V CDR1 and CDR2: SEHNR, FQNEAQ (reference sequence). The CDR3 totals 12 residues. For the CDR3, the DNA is TGTGCCAGCGATTTGATGCGGCCGGAAGCTTTCTTT. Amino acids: CASDLMRPEAFF.

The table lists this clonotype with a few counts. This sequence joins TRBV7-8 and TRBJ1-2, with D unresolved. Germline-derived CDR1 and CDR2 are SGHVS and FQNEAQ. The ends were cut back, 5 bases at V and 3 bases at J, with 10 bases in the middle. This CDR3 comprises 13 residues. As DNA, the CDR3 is TGTGCCAGCAGCCCCCGTGATTACTATGGCTACACCTTC. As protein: CASSPRDYYGYTF.

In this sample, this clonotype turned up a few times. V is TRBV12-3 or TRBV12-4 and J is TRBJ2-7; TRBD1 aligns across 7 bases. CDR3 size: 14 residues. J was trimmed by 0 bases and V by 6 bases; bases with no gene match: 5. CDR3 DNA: TGTGCCAGCAGCCCGGACAGGACCTCCTACGAGCAGTACTTC. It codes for CASSPDRTSYEQYF.

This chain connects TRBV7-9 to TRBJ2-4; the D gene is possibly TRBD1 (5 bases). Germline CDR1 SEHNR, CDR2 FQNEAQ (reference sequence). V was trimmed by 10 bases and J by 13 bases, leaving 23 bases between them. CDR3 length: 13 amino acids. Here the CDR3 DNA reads TGTGCCACCGGCATGGGGTCCGGTTCAGGGCAGTACTTC. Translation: CATGMGSGSGQYF.

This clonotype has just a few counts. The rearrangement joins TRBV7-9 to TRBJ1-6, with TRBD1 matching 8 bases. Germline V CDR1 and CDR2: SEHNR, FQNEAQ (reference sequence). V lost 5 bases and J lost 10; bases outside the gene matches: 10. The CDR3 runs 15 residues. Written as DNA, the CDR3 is TGTGCCAGCAGCCCAGTGACAGGGGCGAGGTCACCCCTCCACTTT. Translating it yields CASSPVTGARSPLHF.

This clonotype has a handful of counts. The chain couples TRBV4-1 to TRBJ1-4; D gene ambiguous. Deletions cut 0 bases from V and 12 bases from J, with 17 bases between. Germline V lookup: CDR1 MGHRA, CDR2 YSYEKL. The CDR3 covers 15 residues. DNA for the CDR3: TGCGCCAGCAGCCAAGAACGAAGCTTCCCCCGGCAACTGTTTTTT. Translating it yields CASSQERSFPRQLFF.

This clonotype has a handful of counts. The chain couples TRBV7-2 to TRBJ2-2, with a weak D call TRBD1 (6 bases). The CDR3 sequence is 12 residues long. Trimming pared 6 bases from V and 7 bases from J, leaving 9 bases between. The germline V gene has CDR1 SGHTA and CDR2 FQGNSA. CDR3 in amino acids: CASRAGVGELFF. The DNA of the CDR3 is TGTGCCAGCAGAGCAGGGGTCGGGGAGCTGTTTTTT.

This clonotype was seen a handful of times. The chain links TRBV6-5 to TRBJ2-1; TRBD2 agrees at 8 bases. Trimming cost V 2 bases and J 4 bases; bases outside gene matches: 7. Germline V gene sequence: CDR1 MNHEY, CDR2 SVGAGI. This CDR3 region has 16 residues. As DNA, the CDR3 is TGTGCCAGCAGTTACGCGCGGGGGGTAGTATACAATGAGCAGTTCTTC. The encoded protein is CASSYARGVVYNEQFF.

The CDR3 DNA sequence: TGTGCCATCAGTGAGTCTGCATATACAGGGAAAACTGAAGCTTTCTTT. Protein: CAISESAYTGKTEAFF. The J gene is TRBJ1-1, the V gene TRBV10-3, with D tentatively TRBD1 (6 bases). The CDR3 covers 16 residues. From germline, CDR1 is ENHRY and CDR2 SYGVKD. Deletions cut 0 bases from V and 5 bases from J, with 16 bases between.

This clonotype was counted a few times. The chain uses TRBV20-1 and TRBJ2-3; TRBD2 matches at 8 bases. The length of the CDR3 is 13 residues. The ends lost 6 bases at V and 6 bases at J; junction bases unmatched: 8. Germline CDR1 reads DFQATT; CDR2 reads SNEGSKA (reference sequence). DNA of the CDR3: TGCAGTGCCCAAGCGGGGGAGGGGGATACGCAGTATTTT. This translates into CSAQAGEGDTQYF.

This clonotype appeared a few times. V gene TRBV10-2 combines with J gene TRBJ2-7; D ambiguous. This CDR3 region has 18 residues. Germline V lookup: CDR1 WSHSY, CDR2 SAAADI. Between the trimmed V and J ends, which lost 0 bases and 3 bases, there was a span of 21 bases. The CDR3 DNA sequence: TGCGCCAGCAGTGAGTCGTCGGCAGTTGATTTTTACCTCTACGAGCAGTACTTC. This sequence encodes CASSESSAVDFYLYEQYF.

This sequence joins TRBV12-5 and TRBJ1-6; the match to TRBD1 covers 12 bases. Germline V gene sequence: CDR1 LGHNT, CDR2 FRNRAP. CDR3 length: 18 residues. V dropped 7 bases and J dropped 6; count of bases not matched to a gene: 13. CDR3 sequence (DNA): TGTGCTAGTGTCGCACCGGGACAGGGGGCGAAAACTAATTCACCCCTCCACTTT. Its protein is CASVAPGQGAKTNSPLHF. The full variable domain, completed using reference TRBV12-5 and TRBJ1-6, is DARVTQTPRHKVTEMGQEVTMRCQPILGHNTVFWYRQTMMQGLELLAYFRNRAPLDDSGMPKDRFSAEMPDATLATLKIQPSEPRDSAVYFCASVAPGQGAKTNSPLHFGNGTRLTVT.

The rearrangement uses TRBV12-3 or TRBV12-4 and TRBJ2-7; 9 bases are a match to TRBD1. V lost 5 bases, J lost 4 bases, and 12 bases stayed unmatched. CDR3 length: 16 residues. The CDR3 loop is CASSLGQGLGGYEQYF. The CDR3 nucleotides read TGTGCCAGCAGTCTCGGACAGGGGTTAGGTGGGTACGAGCAGTACTTC.

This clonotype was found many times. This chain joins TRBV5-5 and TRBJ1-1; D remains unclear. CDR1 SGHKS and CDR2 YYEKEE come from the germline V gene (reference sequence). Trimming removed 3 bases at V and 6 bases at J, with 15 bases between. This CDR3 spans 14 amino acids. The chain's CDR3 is CASSSYSREPEAFF. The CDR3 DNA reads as TGTGCCAGCAGCTCTTATAGCCGCGAACCTGAAGCTTTCTTT.

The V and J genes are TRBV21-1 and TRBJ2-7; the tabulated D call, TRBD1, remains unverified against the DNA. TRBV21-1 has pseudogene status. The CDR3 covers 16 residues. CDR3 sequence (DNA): TGTGCCAGCAGTTCCTTAAGGGGTACAGGGGGGATCGAGCAGTACGTC. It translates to CASSSLRGTGGIEQYV.

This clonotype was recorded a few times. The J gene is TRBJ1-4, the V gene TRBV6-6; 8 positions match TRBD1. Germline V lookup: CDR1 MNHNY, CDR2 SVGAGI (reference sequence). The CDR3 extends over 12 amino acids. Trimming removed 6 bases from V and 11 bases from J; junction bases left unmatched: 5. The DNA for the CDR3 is TGTGCCAGCAGGCTGGACAGGGCGAAACTGTTTTTT. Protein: CASRLDRAKLFF.

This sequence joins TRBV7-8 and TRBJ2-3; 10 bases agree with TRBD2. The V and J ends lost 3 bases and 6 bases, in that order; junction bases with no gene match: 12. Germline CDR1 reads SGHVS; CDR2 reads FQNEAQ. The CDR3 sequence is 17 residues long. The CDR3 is CASSFLEAGGPWDTQYF. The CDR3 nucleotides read TGTGCCAGCAGCTTCCTGGAAGCGGGGGGGCCGTGGGATACGCAGTATTTT.

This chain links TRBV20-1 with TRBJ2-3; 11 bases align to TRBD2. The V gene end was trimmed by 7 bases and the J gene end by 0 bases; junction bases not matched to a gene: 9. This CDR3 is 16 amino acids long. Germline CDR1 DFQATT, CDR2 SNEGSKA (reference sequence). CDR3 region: CSGGTSGAISTDTQYF. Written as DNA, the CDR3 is TGCAGTGGCGGGACTAGCGGCGCTATAAGCACAGATACGCAGTATTTT.

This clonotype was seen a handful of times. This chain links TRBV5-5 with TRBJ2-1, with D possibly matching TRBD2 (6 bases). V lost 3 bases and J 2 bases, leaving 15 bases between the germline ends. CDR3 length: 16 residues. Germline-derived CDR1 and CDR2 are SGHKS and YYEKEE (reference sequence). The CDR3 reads CASSSARGFPYNEQFF. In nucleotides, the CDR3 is TGTGCCAGCAGCTCCGCTCGGGGGTTCCCCTACAATGAGCAGTTCTTC. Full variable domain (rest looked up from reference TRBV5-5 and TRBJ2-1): DAGVTQSPTHLIKTRGQQVTLRCSPISGHKSVSWYQQVLGQGPQFIFQYYEKEERGRGNFPDRFSARQFPNYSSELNVNALLLGDSALYLCASSSARGFPYNEQFFGPGTRLTVL.

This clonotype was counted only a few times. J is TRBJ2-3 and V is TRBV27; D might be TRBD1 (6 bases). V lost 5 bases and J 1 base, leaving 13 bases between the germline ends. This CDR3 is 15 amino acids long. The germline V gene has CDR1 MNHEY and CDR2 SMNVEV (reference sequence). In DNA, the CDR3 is TGTGCCAGCAGTCACCGGGACACACGCACAGATACGCAGTATTTT. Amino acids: CASSHRDTRTDTQYF.